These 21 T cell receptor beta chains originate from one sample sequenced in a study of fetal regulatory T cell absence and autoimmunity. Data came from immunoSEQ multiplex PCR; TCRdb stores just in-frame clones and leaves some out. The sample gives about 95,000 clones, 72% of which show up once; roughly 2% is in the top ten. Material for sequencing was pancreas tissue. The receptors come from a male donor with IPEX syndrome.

The DNA of the CDR3 is TGTGCCACCTCCGGTGAGGGGAATCAGCCCCAGCATTTT. Translating it yields CATSGEGNQPQHF. The chain joins TRBV10-3 to TRBJ1-5, with a tentative D call TRBD1 (5 bases). V was shortened by 10 bases and J by 4 bases, with 14 bases between the two germline ends. Germline values: CDR1 ENHRY, CDR2 SYGVKD. The CDR3 is made up of 13 amino acids.

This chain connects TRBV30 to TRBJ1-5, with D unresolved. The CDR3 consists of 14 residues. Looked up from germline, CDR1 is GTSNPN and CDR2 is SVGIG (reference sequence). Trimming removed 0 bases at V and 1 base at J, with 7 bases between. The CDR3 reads CAWSVEVSNQPQHF. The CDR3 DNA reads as TGTGCCTGGAGTGTCGAGGTCAGCAATCAGCCCCAGCATTTT.

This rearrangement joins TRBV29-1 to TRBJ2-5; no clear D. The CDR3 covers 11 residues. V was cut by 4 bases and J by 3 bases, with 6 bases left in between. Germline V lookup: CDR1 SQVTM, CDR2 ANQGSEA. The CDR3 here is CSVVPEETQYF. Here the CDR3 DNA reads TGCAGCGTTGTTCCTGAAGAGACCCAGTACTTC.

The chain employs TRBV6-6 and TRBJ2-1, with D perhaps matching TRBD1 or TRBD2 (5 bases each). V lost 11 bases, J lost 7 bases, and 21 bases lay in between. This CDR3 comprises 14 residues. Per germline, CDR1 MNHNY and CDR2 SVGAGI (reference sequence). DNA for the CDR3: TGTGCCGTCAGGGACGCTCCTCTGGGGAATGAGCAGTTCTTC. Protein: CAVRDAPLGNEQFF.

The CDR3 loop is CASSLKSYEQYF. In nucleotides, the CDR3 is TGTGCCAGCAGCTTAAAGTCCTACGAGCAGTACTTC. The J gene is TRBJ2-7, the V gene TRBV7-9, with D hard to call. The CDR3 has 12 amino acids. V was cut by 2 bases and J by 1 base, with 3 bases left in between. Germline V lookup: CDR1 SEHNR, CDR2 FQNEAQ (reference sequence).

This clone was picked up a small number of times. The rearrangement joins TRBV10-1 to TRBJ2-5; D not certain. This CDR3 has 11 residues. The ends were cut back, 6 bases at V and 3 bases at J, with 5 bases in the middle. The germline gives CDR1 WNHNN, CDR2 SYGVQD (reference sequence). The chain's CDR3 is CASRQKETQYF. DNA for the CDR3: TGCGCCAGCAGACAAAAAGAGACCCAGTACTTC.

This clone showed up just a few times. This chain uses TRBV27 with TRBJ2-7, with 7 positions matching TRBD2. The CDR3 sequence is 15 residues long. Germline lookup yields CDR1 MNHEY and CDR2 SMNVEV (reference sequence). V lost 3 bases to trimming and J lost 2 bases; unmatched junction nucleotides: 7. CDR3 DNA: TGTGCCAGCAGTTTCTGGCGGGGGATTACCTACGAGCAGTACTTC. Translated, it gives CASSFWRGITYEQYF.

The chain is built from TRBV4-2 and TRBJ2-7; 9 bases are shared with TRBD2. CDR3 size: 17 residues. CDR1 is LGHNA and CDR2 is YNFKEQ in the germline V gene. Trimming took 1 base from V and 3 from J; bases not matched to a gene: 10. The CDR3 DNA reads TGTGCCAGCAGCCAAGTTTGGTCGAAGCGGGAGGACTACGAGCAGTACTTC. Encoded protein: CASSQVWSKREDYEQYF.

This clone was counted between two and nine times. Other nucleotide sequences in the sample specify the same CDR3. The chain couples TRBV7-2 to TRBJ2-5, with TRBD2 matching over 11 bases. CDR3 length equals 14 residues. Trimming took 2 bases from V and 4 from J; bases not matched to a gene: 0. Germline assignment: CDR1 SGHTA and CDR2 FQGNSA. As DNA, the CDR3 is TGTGCCAGCAGCTTACTAGCGGGGGGAGAGACCCAGTACTTC. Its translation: CASSLLAGGETQYF.

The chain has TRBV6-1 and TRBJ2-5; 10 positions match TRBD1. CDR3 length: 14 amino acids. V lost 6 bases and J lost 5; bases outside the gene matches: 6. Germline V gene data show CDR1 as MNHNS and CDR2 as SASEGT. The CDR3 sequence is CASSRQGAWETQYF. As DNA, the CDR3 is TGTGCCAGCAGCCGACAGGGGGCATGGGAGACCCAGTACTTC.

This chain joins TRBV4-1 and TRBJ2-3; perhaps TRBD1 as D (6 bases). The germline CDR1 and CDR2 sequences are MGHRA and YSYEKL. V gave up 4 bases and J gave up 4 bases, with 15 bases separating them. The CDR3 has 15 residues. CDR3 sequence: CASSRPATGADTQYF. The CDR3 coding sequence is TGCGCCAGCAGCCGCCCCGCGACAGGAGCAGATACGCAGTATTTT.

The CDR3 sequence: CAWSYGTSGYNEQFF. The CDR3 DNA is TGTGCCTGGAGCTACGGGACTAGCGGCTACAATGAGCAGTTCTTC. The V gene is TRBV30, the J gene TRBJ2-1; 11 positions agree with TRBD2. The CDR3 contains 15 residues. The germline gives CDR1 GTSNPN, CDR2 SVGIG (reference sequence). Trimming cost V 3 bases and J 3 bases; bases outside gene matches: 4. Full variable domain (missing parts from reference TRBV30 and TRBJ2-1): SQTIHQWPATLVQPVGSPLSLECTVEGTSNPNLYWYRQAAGRGLQLLFYSVGIGQISSEVPQNLSASRPQDRQFILSSKKLLLSDSGFYLCAWSYGTSGYNEQFFGPGTRLTVL.

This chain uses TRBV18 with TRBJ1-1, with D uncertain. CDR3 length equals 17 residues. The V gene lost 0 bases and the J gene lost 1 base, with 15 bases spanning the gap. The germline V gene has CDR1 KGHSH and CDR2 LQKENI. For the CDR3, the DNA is TGTGCCAGCTCACCACCAAGGACTAAACGGGGGAACACTGAAGCTTTCTTT. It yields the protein CASSPPRTKRGNTEAFF.

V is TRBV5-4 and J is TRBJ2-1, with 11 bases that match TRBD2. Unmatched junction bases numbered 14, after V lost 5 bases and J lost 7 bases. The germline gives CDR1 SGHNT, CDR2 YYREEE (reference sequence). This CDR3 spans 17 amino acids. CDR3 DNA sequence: TGTGCCAGCAGACCCGCAGCTAGCGGGGGGCTGTCTAATGAGCAGTTCTTC. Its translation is CASRPAASGGLSNEQFF.

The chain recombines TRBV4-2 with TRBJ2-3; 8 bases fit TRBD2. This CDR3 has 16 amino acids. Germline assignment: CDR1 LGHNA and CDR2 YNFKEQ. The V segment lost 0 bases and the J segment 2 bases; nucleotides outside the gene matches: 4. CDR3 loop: CASSQDGREATDTQYF. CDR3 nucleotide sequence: TGTGCCAGCAGCCAAGATGGGCGGGAGGCCACAGATACGCAGTATTTT.

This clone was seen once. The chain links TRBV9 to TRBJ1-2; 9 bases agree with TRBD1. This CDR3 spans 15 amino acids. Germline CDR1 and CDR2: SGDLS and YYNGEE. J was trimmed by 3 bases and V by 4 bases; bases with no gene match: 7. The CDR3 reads CASSPGTGKDYGYTF. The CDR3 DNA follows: TGTGCCAGCAGCCCCGGGACAGGGAAGGACTATGGCTACACCTTC.

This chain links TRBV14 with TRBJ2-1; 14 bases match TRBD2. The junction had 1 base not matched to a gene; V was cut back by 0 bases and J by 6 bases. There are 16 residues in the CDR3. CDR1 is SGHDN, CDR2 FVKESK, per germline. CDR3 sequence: CASSQDGTSGSNEQFF. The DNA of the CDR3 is TGTGCCAGCAGCCAAGACGGGACTAGCGGGAGCAATGAGCAGTTCTTC.

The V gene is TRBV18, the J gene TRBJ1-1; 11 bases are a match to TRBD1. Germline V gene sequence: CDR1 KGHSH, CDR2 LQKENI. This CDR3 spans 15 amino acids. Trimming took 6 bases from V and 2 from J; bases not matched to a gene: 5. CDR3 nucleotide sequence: TGTGCCAGCTCTAGGACAGGGGGCCTCAACACTGAAGCTTTCTTT. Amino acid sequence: CASSRTGGLNTEAFF. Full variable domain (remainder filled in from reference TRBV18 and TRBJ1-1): NAGVMQNPRHLVRRRGQEARLRCSPMKGHSHVYWYRQLPEEGLKFMVYLQKENIIDESGMPKERFSAEFPKEGPSILRIQQVVRGDSAAYFCASSRTGGLNTEAFFGQGTRLTVV.

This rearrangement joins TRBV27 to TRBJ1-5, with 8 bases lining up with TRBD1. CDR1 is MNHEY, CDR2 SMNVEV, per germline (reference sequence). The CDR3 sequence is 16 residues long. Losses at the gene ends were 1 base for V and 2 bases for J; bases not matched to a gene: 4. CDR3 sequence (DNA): TGTGCCAGCAGTTTATTTGGACAGGGAGGCAATCAGCCCCAGCATTTT. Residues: CASSLFGQGGNQPQHF.

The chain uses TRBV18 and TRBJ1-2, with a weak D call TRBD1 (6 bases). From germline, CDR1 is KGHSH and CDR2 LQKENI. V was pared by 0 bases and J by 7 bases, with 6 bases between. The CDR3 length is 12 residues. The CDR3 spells CASSPPGGGYTF. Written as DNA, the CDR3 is TGTGCCAGCTCACCACCAGGGGGTGGCTACACCTTC. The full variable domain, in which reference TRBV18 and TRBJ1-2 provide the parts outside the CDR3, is NAGVMQNPRHLVRRRGQEARLRCSPMKGHSHVYWYRQLPEEGLKFMVYLQKENIIDESGMPKERFSAEFPKEGPSILRIQQVVRGDSAAYFCASSPPGGGYTFGSGTRLTVV.

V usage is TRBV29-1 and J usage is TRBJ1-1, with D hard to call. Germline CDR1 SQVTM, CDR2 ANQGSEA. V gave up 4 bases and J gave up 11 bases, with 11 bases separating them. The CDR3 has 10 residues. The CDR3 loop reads CSVAPPEAFF. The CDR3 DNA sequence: TGCAGCGTTGCCCCACCCGAGGCTTTCTTT.